Below, 14 T cell receptor beta chains from the same sample are listed, as sequenced in a study of blood T cell repertoires in COVID-19. Clones were read by immunoSEQ multiplex PCR, and TCRdb kept only the in-frame ones, dropping some. This repertoire shows about 170,000 clones, less than 85% found once; its top ten account for 3%. Sequenced material: peripheral blood. Receptors originate from an elderly woman with acute or convalescent COVID-19.

This chain links TRBV24-1 with TRBJ2-6; 9 bases align to TRBD1. J lost 0 bases, V lost 5 bases, and 4 bases had no gene match. The germline V gene encodes CDR1 KGHDR and CDR2 SFDVKD. The CDR3 has 17 residues. CDR3 coding DNA: TGTGCCACCAGTGGCCACAGGGGGCCCTCTGGGGCCAACGTCCTGACTTTC. This encodes CATSGHRGPSGANVLTF.

The chain is built from TRBV5-1 and TRBJ2-5; 11 bases fit TRBD2. The CDR3 loop spans 15 amino acids. Trimming at V came to 0 bases and at J to 5 bases, leaving 3 bases not matched to a gene. Germline-derived CDR1 and CDR2 are SGHRS and YFSETQ. CDR3 sequence reads: CASSLALAGAETQYF. The CDR3 region has the DNA TGCGCCAGCAGCTTGGCACTAGCGGGAGCTGAGACCCAGTACTTC.

V usage is TRBV15 and J usage is TRBJ2-1; the D gene is possibly TRBD2 (5 bases). V was cut by 5 bases and J by 12 bases, with 17 bases left in between. This CDR3 is built from 13 residues. CDR1 is LNHNV, CDR2 YYDKDF, per germline (reference sequence). CDR3 nucleotides: TGTGCCACCAGCCGTCCGGACGACGGGGTGCAGTTCTTC. This gives the protein CATSRPDDGVQFF.

The chain's CDR3 is CASSGGAGVGYEQYF. The CDR3 bases are TGCGCCAGCAGCGGTGGGGCGGGAGTGGGTTACGAGCAGTACTTC. This chain links TRBV5-1 with TRBJ2-7; 7 bases agree with TRBD2. Germline lookup yields CDR1 SGHRS and CDR2 YFSETQ. The CDR3 consists of 15 residues. V lost 4 bases and J lost 4; bases outside the gene matches: 11. The full variable domain, completed using reference TRBV5-1 and TRBJ2-7, is KAGVTQTPRYLIKTRGQQVTLSCSPISGHRSVSWYQQTPGQGLQFLFEYFSETQRNKGNFPGRFSGRQFSNSRSEMNVSTLELGDSALYLCASSGGAGVGYEQYFGPGTRLTVT.

Only a few counts were recorded for this clone. The V gene is TRBV9, the J gene TRBJ2-1; 7 bases map to TRBD2. With 0 bases clipped from V and 0 bases from J, the junction kept 3 bases outside the gene matches. The CDR3 has 16 amino acids. The germline V gene has CDR1 SGDLS and CDR2 YYNGEE. The CDR3 loop reads CASSVGEGSSYNEQFF. Here the CDR3 DNA reads TGTGCCAGCAGCGTAGGGGAGGGGAGCTCCTACAATGAGCAGTTCTTC. Complete variable domain (other parts from reference TRBV9 and TRBJ2-1): DSGVTQTPKHLITATGQRVTLRCSPRSGDLSVYWYQQSLDQGLQFLIQYYNGEERAKGNILERFSAQQFPDLHSELNLSSLELGDSALYFCASSVGEGSSYNEQFFGPGTRLTVL.

The V and J genes are TRBV7-6 and TRBJ2-7; TRBD1 aligns across 8 bases. V gave up 0 bases and J gave up 7 bases; unmatched junction bases: 11. Germline assignment: CDR1 SGHVS and CDR2 FNYEAQ. The length of the CDR3 is 16 residues. DNA of the CDR3: TGTGCCAGCAGCTTAGCGGCCCCGACAGGGGTAACTGAGCAGTACTTC. It yields the protein CASSLAAPTGVTEQYF.

Only a few counts were recorded for this clone. V is TRBV19 and J is TRBJ2-1; 8 bases line up with TRBD2. After removal of 3 bases from V and 6 bases from J, the junction contained 4 bases not matched to a gene. Germline CDR1 reads LNHDA; CDR2 reads SQIVND (reference sequence). The CDR3 runs 14 residues. The CDR3 region is CASSMTSAANEQFF. The CDR3 DNA reads as TGTGCCAGTAGTATGACTAGCGCTGCCAATGAGCAGTTCTTC.

V and J are TRBV28 and TRBJ2-3; D gene unclear. The germline CDR1 and CDR2 sequences are MDHEN and SYDVKM. The V gene lost 10 bases and the J gene lost 2 bases, with 13 bases spanning the gap. CDR3 size: 13 residues. The CDR3 loop is CATLTPDTDTQYF. CDR3 sequence (DNA): TGTGCCACCCTTACCCCAGACACAGATACGCAGTATTTT. The entire variable domain, with the rest obtained from reference TRBV28 and TRBJ2-3, is as follows: DVKVTQSSRYLVKRTGEKVFLECVQDMDHENMFWYRQDPGLGLRLIYFSYDVKMKEKGDIPEGYSVSREKKERFSLILESASTNQTSMYLCATLTPDTDTQYFGPGTRLTVL.

This sequence joins TRBV27 and TRBJ1-2; 8 nucleotides align to TRBD1. Per germline, CDR1 MNHEY and CDR2 SMNVEV (reference sequence). CDR3 length equals 16 residues. J lost 4 bases, V lost 4 bases, and 11 bases had no gene match. The CDR3 sequence is CASSSSTGDYGYGYTF. The CDR3 region has the DNA TGTGCCAGCAGTTCCTCGACAGGGGATTACGGCTATGGCTACACCTTC.

The table lists this clone with a count of one. The chain combines TRBV30 with TRBJ2-1; TRBD2 matches 8 bases. V shed 5 bases, J shed 1 base, and the junction held 7 bases outside the gene matches. CDR3 length: 15 amino acids. The germline gives CDR1 GTSNPN, CDR2 SVGIG (reference sequence). The CDR3 spells CAWDGREESYNEQFF. The CDR3 coding sequence is TGTGCCTGGGACGGGCGGGAGGAATCCTACAATGAGCAGTTCTTC.

The chain employs TRBV11-2 and TRBJ1-2; TRBD1 aligns across 10 bases. Germline CDR1 is SGHAT and CDR2 is FQNNGV. CDR3 size: 15 residues. V lost 1 base to trimming and J lost 9 bases; unmatched junction nucleotides: 8. CDR3 sequence: CASSLGGDRGWSYTF. In DNA form, the CDR3 reads TGTGCCAGCAGCTTAGGAGGGGACAGGGGTTGGAGCTACACCTTC.

The gene calls are TRBV28 and TRBJ1-1; D ambiguous. CDR1 and CDR2 from the germline V gene are MDHEN and SYDVKM. Trimming shortened V by 2 bases and J by 1 base, and 8 bases separated the two germline ends. The CDR3 covers 14 residues. DNA of the CDR3: TGTGCCAGCAGTTTAGGCCAGGAGAACACTGAAGCTTTCTTT. It encodes CASSLGQENTEAFF.

V is TRBV7-3 and J is TRBJ2-2; TRBD1 matches 9 bases. Germline V gene lookup returns CDR1 SGHTA and CDR2 FQGTGA. J gave up 5 bases and V 2 bases, and 3 bases lay outside the gene matches. This CDR3 is 15 amino acids long. The CDR3 spells CASSLGTGWTGELFF. CDR3 nucleotides: TGTGCCAGCAGCTTAGGGACAGGGTGGACCGGGGAGCTGTTTTTT. Based on the CDR3 plus reference TRBV7-3 and TRBJ2-2, the full variable domain is GAGVSQTPSNKVTEKGKYVELRCDPISGHTALYWYRQSLGQGPEFLIYFQGTGAADDSGLPNDRFFAVRPEGSVSTLKIQRTERGDSAVYLCASSLGTGWTGELFFGEGSRLTVL.

The chain uses TRBV10-3 and TRBJ2-7, with D tentatively TRBD2 (6 bases). CDR1 is ENHRY and CDR2 is SYGVKD in the germline V gene. Trimming took 4 bases from V and 2 from J, leaving 15 bases between them. This CDR3 spans 15 amino acids. CDR3 sequence (DNA): TGTGCCATCAGTGGCGGGGAGAGTGGCCCCTACGAGCAGTACTTC. Its translation is CAISGGESGPYEQYF.